This TCR beta chain emerged from a study of CD8 T cells in ankylosing spondylitis. This CDR3 has 14 amino acids. The germline V gene encodes CDR1 SGHVS and CDR2 FNYEAQ. This clonotype occurred once. A junction end diverges from the germline sequence, so it may reflect a read error. Via MiXCR, TCRdb re-called the 5' RACE reads, giving one row per CDR3 protein. Of some 290,000 distinct CDR3 sequences in the sample, 15% to 25% were seen once. The specimen was blood, either unsorted or a sorted T cell fraction (not recorded which). This chain connects TRBV7-6 to TRBJ1-5; D is ambiguous. This clonotype originated in a male donor with ankylosing spondylitis or in good health (not recorded which). CDR3 DNA sequence: TGTGCCGGCAGCTTACAAGGGTTCGGGCAGCCCCAGCATTTT. It is translated as CAGSLQGFGQPQHF. The full variable domain, with the rest looked up from reference TRBV7-6 and TRBJ1-5, is GAGVSQSPRYKVTKRGQDVALRCDPISGHVSLYWYRQALGQGPEFLTYFNYEAQQDKSGLPNDRFSAERPEGSISTLTIQRTEQRDSAMYRCAGSLQGFGQPQHFGDGTRLSIL.